The 25 T cell receptor beta chains reported below all come from one sample, sequenced in a study of neoadjuvant nivolumab and ipilimumab in lung cancer. Sequencing used immunoSEQ multiplex PCR; TCRdb keeps in-frame clones, though not all of them. The top ten clones hold 15% to 20% of a sample with 25,000 to 30,000 clones, roughly 76% of them seen once. Source: tumor tissue, taken after neoadjuvant nivolumab, alone or with ipilimumab, at or shortly before surgery. The receptor source for this set is an adult with non-small cell lung cancer.

Only one count was recorded for this clone. The rearrangement joins TRBV5-1 to TRBJ2-4; D is perhaps TRBD1 or TRBD2 (6 bases each). The CDR3 has 15 amino acids. Trimming removed 4 bases at V and 0 bases at J, with 11 bases between. CDR1 is SGHRS, CDR2 YFSETQ, per germline. The CDR3 DNA follows: TGCGCCAGCAGCCTGGGGGGACAAGCCAAAAACATTCAGTACTTC. Protein sequence: CASSLGGQAKNIQYF.

This rearrangement joins TRBV5-4 to TRBJ1-2, with 8 bases identical to TRBD1. There are 16 residues in the CDR3. Trimming at V came to 0 bases and at J to 5 bases, leaving 9 bases not matched to a gene. Germline CDR1 and CDR2: SGHNT and YYREEE (reference sequence). The CDR3 region is CASSLEQGVPDYGYTF. The CDR3 DNA reads as TGTGCCAGCAGCTTGGAACAGGGGGTCCCGGATTATGGCTACACCTTC.

This clone was detected only once. The CDR3 region has the DNA TGTGCCAGCAGCGTAAACAGTGCCTACGAGCAGTACTTC. It yields the protein CASSVNSAYEQYF. J is TRBJ2-7 and V is TRBV9, with D unclear. Germline assignment: CDR1 SGDLS and CDR2 YYNGEE. Trimming removed 1 base from V and 2 bases from J, with 7 bases in between. The CDR3 runs to 13 residues.

The chain's CDR3 is CASSPPRGLNTEAFF. Written as DNA, the CDR3 is TGTGCCAGCTCACCACCCCGGGGACTGAACACTGAAGCTTTCTTT. The chain is built from TRBV18 and TRBJ1-1; the D gene is possibly TRBD1 (5 bases). In germline, CDR1 is KGHSH, CDR2 LQKENI. The length of the CDR3 is 15 residues. V lost 0 bases and J 0 bases, leaving 8 bases between the germline ends.

The V call is TRBV5-6, the J call TRBJ1-2; D is uncertain. Germline V gene data show CDR1 as SGHDT and CDR2 as YYEEEE. This CDR3 contains 15 residues. V was cut by 0 bases and J by 4 bases, with 13 bases left in between. The CDR3 DNA reads as TGTGCCAGCAGCTTGGGCCCCCGGCCCCTCTATGGCTACACCTTC. Translating it yields CASSLGPRPLYGYTF.

The rearrangement joins TRBV7-2 to TRBJ2-2; TRBD2 matches 11 bases. This CDR3 spans 16 amino acids. CDR1 and CDR2 (germline): SGHTA, FQGNSA. The junction had 9 bases not matched to a gene; V was cut back by 8 bases and J by 4 bases. The CDR3 nucleotides read TGTGCCAGCTCCCTAGCGGGGGGATTGGGCACCGGGGAGCTGTTTTTT. Translating gives CASSLAGGLGTGELFF.

This chain uses TRBV12-5 with TRBJ1-1, with D uncertain. The CDR3 is 12 residues long. V lost 2 bases and J lost 10, with 11 bases in between. Germline V CDR1 and CDR2: LGHNT, FRNRAP. CDR3 protein: CASGLPTPGAFF. DNA for the CDR3: TGTGCTAGTGGTTTGCCGACCCCCGGAGCTTTCTTT. Combining the CDR3 with reference TRBV12-5 and TRBJ1-1 gives the whole variable domain DARVTQTPRHKVTEMGQEVTMRCQPILGHNTVFWYRQTMMQGLELLAYFRNRAPLDDSGMPKDRFSAEMPDATLATLKIQPSEPRDSAVYFCASGLPTPGAFFGQGTRLTVV.

The chain couples TRBV11-2 to TRBJ2-3; D uncertain. Germline assignment: CDR1 SGHAT and CDR2 FQNNGV. The CDR3 consists of 14 residues. With 1 base removed from V and 8 bases from J, the gap between germline ends came to 13 bases. The CDR3 loop reads CASSLVRVESTQYF. CDR3 sequence (DNA): TGTGCCAGCAGCTTAGTTCGGGTCGAGAGTACGCAGTATTTT.

CDR3 DNA: TGTGCCAGCGTACAGGGGTTGGGTAATTCACCCCTCCACTTT. This translates into CASVQGLGNSPLHF. The V call is TRBV16, the J call TRBJ1-6; the match to TRBD1 covers 7 bases. With 8 bases clipped from V and 6 bases from J, the junction kept 7 bases outside the gene matches. CDR1 and CDR2 (germline): KGHSY, FQNENV. This CDR3 has 14 residues.

The rearrangement links TRBV19 to TRBJ1-6, with 7 bases identical to TRBD1. CDR1 is LNHDA, CDR2 SQIVND, per germline (reference sequence). This CDR3 comprises 14 residues. V trimming: 4 bases; J trimming: 8 bases; junction bases outside the gene matches: 5. Here the CDR3 reads CASSRQGRDSPLHF. The CDR3 region has the DNA TGTGCCAGTAGTAGACAGGGTCGGGATTCACCCCTCCACTTT. Complete variable domain (other parts from reference TRBV19 and TRBJ1-6): DGGITQSPKYLFRKEGQNVTLSCEQNLNHDAMYWYRQDPGQGLRLIYYSQIVNDFQKGDIAEGYSVSREKKESFPLTVTSAQKNPTAFYLCASSRQGRDSPLHFGNGTRLTVT.

V gene TRBV11-2 combines with J gene TRBJ2-2; tentatively, D is TRBD1 (6 bases). Germline values: CDR1 SGHAT, CDR2 FQNNGV. This CDR3 has 18 residues. V gave up 2 bases and J gave up 2 bases, with 18 bases separating them. The DNA for the CDR3 is TGTGCCAGCAGCTTAAGCCGTCCGGGGACATTTAACACCGGGGAGCTGTTTTTT. It is translated as CASSLSRPGTFNTGELFF.

This rearrangement joins TRBV18 to TRBJ2-7; the D is unclear. Germline V gene sequence: CDR1 KGHSH, CDR2 LQKENI. This CDR3 has 13 amino acids. The V and J ends lost 3 bases and 3 bases respectively, with 9 bases between them. CDR3 region: CASSPGSRYEQYF. DNA of the CDR3: TGTGCCAGCTCACCCGGGTCTCGCTACGAGCAGTACTTC.

J is TRBJ2-6 and V is TRBV7-2; tentatively, D is TRBD1 (6 bases). V lost 6 bases and J 2 bases, leaving 11 bases between the germline ends. The CDR3 totals 15 residues. Germline values: CDR1 SGHTA, CDR2 FQGNSA. The CDR3 DNA follows: TGTGCCAGCAGAGCTACAGGGCCTGGGGCCAACGTCCTGACTTTC. Translation: CASRATGPGANVLTF.

As DNA, the CDR3 is TGTGCCAGCAGCCAAGATGAAACAGGGGGCACTGAAGCTTTCTTT. Amino acid sequence: CASSQDETGGTEAFF. The rearrangement joins TRBV4-2 to TRBJ1-1, with TRBD1 matching over 8 bases. This CDR3 is 15 amino acids long. V lost 0 bases to trimming and J lost 4 bases; unmatched junction nucleotides: 4. Germline V lookup: CDR1 LGHNA, CDR2 YNFKEQ.

The rearrangement uses TRBV6-5 and TRBJ2-2; D is possibly TRBD2 (5 bases). The V and J ends lost 11 bases and 3 bases respectively, with 13 bases between them. Germline lookup yields CDR1 MNHEY and CDR2 SVGAGI. This CDR3 is built from 13 residues. Here the CDR3 reads CACRRHYTGELFF. CDR3 in DNA: TGTGCCTGCCGGAGGCACTACACCGGGGAGCTGTTTTTT.

The rearrangement joins TRBV18 to TRBJ1-1, with 10 bases fitting TRBD1. Looked up from germline, CDR1 is KGHSH and CDR2 is LQKENI. V lost 3 bases, J lost 6 bases, and 4 bases stayed unmatched. This CDR3 is built from 14 residues. DNA for the CDR3: TGTGCCAGCTCACCCCGGGACAGGGGAGCTGAAGCTTTCTTT. Translating it yields CASSPRDRGAEAFF. The full variable domain, in which reference TRBV18 and TRBJ1-1 provide the parts outside the CDR3, is NAGVMQNPRHLVRRRGQEARLRCSPMKGHSHVYWYRQLPEEGLKFMVYLQKENIIDESGMPKERFSAEFPKEGPSILRIQQVVRGDSAAYFCASSPRDRGAEAFFGQGTRLTVV.

The chain couples TRBV18 to TRBJ1-5, with D uncertain. Trimming removed 6 bases from V and 2 bases from J, with 14 bases in between. Per the germline V gene, CDR1 is KGHSH and CDR2 is LQKENI. The CDR3 runs to 15 residues. CDR3 region: CASSFAASGNQPQHF. The DNA for the CDR3 is TGTGCCAGCTCCTTTGCGGCTAGCGGCAATCAGCCCCAGCATTTT.

CDR3 DNA sequence: TGTGCCAGCAGTTTGACTAGCGGGGGACTCCGAGATACGCAGTATTTT. Its protein is CASSLTSGGLRDTQYF. The chain combines TRBV6-5 with TRBJ2-3, with TRBD2 identical over 12 bases. The V gene end was trimmed by 4 bases and the J gene end by 5 bases; junction bases not matched to a gene: 7. This CDR3 comprises 16 residues. Germline values: CDR1 MNHEY, CDR2 SVGAGI.

The chain couples TRBV18 to TRBJ2-7; D call uncertain. The CDR3 length is 11 residues. CDR1 is KGHSH, CDR2 LQKENI, per germline. The V end was cut by 5 bases, the J end by 0 bases, with 2 bases between. The CDR3 region is CASSSSYEQYF. CDR3 coding DNA: TGTGCCAGCTCAAGCTCCTACGAGCAGTACTTC.

The chain uses TRBV15 and TRBJ2-5, with unresolved D. Between the trimmed V and J ends, which lost 0 bases and 5 bases, there was a span of 4 bases. Per the germline V gene, CDR1 is LNHNV and CDR2 is YYDKDF (reference sequence). This CDR3 has 12 amino acids. The CDR3 coding sequence is TGTGCCACCAGCAGAGAGCGGGAGACCCAGTACTTC. This sequence encodes CATSRERETQYF. Supplemented by reference TRBV15 and TRBJ2-5, the full variable domain reads DAMVIQNPRYQVTQFGKPVTLSCSQTLNHNVMYWYQQKSSQAPKLLFHYYDKDFNNEADTPDNFQSRRPNTSFCFLDIRSPGLGDTAMYLCATSRERETQYFGPGTRLLVL.

Here the CDR3 reads CASSLVEEGLSGNTIYF. For the CDR3, the DNA is TGTGCCAGCAGCTTAGTGGAGGAGGGTCTATCTGGAAACACCATATATTTT. The gene calls are TRBV11-2 and TRBJ1-3; the D is unclear. The germline V and J ends were trimmed by 1 base and 1 base, with 14 bases remaining between them. Looked up from germline, CDR1 is SGHAT and CDR2 is FQNNGV. This CDR3 spans 17 amino acids.

The genes are TRBV6-5 and TRBJ1-2, with D perhaps matching TRBD1 (5 bases). There are 13 residues in the CDR3. Germline lookup yields CDR1 MNHEY and CDR2 SVGAGI. V lost 5 bases and J 7 bases, leaving 14 bases between the germline ends. As DNA, the CDR3 is TGTGCCAGCAGTCCGGATACTAGGGGTGGCTACACCTTC. Translated: CASSPDTRGGYTF.

The V and J genes are TRBV27 and TRBJ1-6; D is unclear. The V end lost 3 bases, the J end lost 9 bases, and 6 bases lay between the germline ends. Germline-derived CDR1 and CDR2 are MNHEY and SMNVEV (reference sequence). The CDR3 runs 12 residues. The CDR3, as DNA: TGTGCCAGCAGTTTTCCTGGTTCACCCCTCCACTTT. This sequence encodes CASSFPGSPLHF.

This chain connects TRBV11-1 to TRBJ1-1; 8 bases agree with TRBD1. CDR1 SGHAT and CDR2 FQDESV come from the germline V gene (reference sequence). J was trimmed by 6 bases and V by 1 base; bases with no gene match: 4. This CDR3 is built from 14 residues. CDR3 residues: CASSLGGQASEAFF. The CDR3 DNA is TGTGCCAGCAGCTTAGGGGGACAGGCGTCTGAAGCTTTCTTT.

CDR3 DNA sequence: TGTGCCAGCAGCCGAACCGGACAGGGGTTCTACAATGAGCAGTTCTTC. This translates into CASSRTGQGFYNEQFF. The chain combines TRBV7-2 with TRBJ2-1; 9 bases line up with TRBD1. The junction had 8 bases not matched to a gene; V was cut back by 5 bases and J by 3 bases. The CDR3 contains 16 residues. Germline V gene lookup returns CDR1 SGHTA and CDR2 FQGNSA.